Presented here are 29 T cell receptor beta chains from one specimen sequenced in a study of cytomegalovirus exposure and HLA in healthy donors. The PCR was carried out with 60 Vbeta primers and 13 Jbeta primers. Data came from immunoSEQ multiplex PCR; TCRdb stores just in-frame clones and leaves some out. Of 200,000 to 250,000 clones in the sample, around 80% were seen once. The material sequenced was PBMCs. Receptors were obtained from a woman in her sixties in good health and CMV-seropositive.

The chain recombines TRBV28 with TRBJ1-5, with 7 bases that match TRBD1. CDR3 length: 14 amino acids. The ends lost 6 bases at V and 4 bases at J; junction bases unmatched: 6. Per the germline V gene, CDR1 is MDHEN and CDR2 is SYDVKM. CDR3 residues: CASSLGGVNQPQHF. The CDR3 DNA reads TGTGCCAGCAGCCTAGGGGGCGTAAATCAGCCCCAGCATTTT.

This clone was observed a single time. The chain employs TRBV4-3 and TRBJ2-1, with 11 bases lining up with TRBD2. V was clipped by 3 bases and J by 8 bases; unmatched bases: 9. The CDR3 covers 16 residues. Germline values: CDR1 LGHNA, CDR2 YSLEER. This chain's CDR3 is CASSHSGGAPRYEQFF. DNA for the CDR3: TGCGCCAGCAGCCATAGCGGGGGGGCCCCTCGGTATGAGCAGTTCTTC.

This clone has a single count. The DNA of the CDR3 is TGCGCCAGCAGAGAACCGGGACAGGGACCAGCAACTAATGAAAAACTGTTTTTT. Translated: CASREPGQGPATNEKLFF. The chain carries TRBV23-1 and TRBJ1-4; TRBD1 matches at 9 bases. TRBV23-1 is annotated as an ORF whose role is uncertain. This CDR3 is built from 18 residues. Trimming cost V 6 bases and J 0 bases; bases outside gene matches: 11.

The chain uses TRBV4-2 and TRBJ2-7; TRBD2 agrees at 14 bases. The length of the CDR3 is 19 residues. With 0 bases clipped from V and 7 bases from J, the junction kept 14 bases outside the gene matches. Germline values: CDR1 LGHNA, CDR2 YNFKEQ. The CDR3 nucleotides are TGTGCCAGCAGCCAAGATGGGACTAGCGGGGGCCCGCTCCTACGAGAGCAGTACTTC. This sequence encodes CASSQDGTSGGPLLREQYF.

This clone was detected once. CDR3 amino acids: CASSPPTGLASYEQYF. In DNA form, the CDR3 reads TGCGCCAGCAGTCCACCGACAGGACTCGCATCCTACGAGCAGTACTTC. The chain joins TRBV10-1 to TRBJ2-7; D might be TRBD1 (6 bases). Germline V lookup: CDR1 WNHNN, CDR2 SYGVQD (reference sequence). The V gene lost 5 bases and the J gene lost 1 base, with 18 bases spanning the gap. The CDR3 totals 16 residues.

The chain has TRBV23-1 and TRBJ2-7, with 8 bases identical to TRBD1. TRBV23-1 is an open reading frame, and its role is uncertain. The CDR3 runs to 14 residues. V lost 7 bases to trimming and J lost 2 bases; unmatched junction nucleotides: 7. The CDR3 spells CASTPRTGTYEQYF. DNA for the CDR3: TGCGCCAGCACTCCCCGGACAGGGACCTACGAGCAGTACTTC.

The chain recombines TRBV2 with TRBJ2-7; 7 positions agree with TRBD1. Germline V gene lookup returns CDR1 SNHLY and CDR2 FYNNEI. This CDR3 has 13 amino acids. Trimming cost V 3 bases and J 11 bases; bases outside gene matches: 10. CDR3 region: CASSDGPDRVEYF. CDR3 bases: TGTGCCAGCAGTGATGGCCCCGACAGGGTGGAGTACTTC.

The rearrangement links TRBV28 to TRBJ2-7; 9 bases match TRBD1. This CDR3 spans 13 amino acids. The germline CDR1 and CDR2 sequences are MDHEN and SYDVKM. Unmatched junction bases numbered 0, after V lost 3 bases and J lost 3 bases. The CDR3 region is CASSLTGGYEQYF. DNA for the CDR3: TGTGCCAGCAGTTTGACAGGGGGCTACGAGCAGTACTTC.

The chain couples TRBV7-9 to TRBJ1-1, with a possible D match to TRBD1 (5 bases). Trimming stripped 3 bases from V and 3 bases from J, with 8 bases between. The CDR3 is 13 amino acids. The germline gives CDR1 SEHNR, CDR2 FQNEAQ (reference sequence). DNA of the CDR3: TGTGCCAGCAGCTTGGGGGGAGACACTGAAGCTTTCTTT. Translation gives CASSLGGDTEAFF.

The V call is TRBV19, the J call TRBJ2-2; D unresolved. Germline V gene data show CDR1 as LNHDA and CDR2 as SQIVND (reference sequence). V lost 3 bases and J 10 bases, leaving 15 bases between the germline ends. The CDR3 loop spans 14 amino acids. In DNA, the CDR3 is TGTGCCAGTAGTATCCCGGCCAGGTCGTCGGAGCTGTTTTTT. It translates to CASSIPARSSELFF. Supplemented by reference TRBV19 and TRBJ2-2, the full variable domain reads DGGITQSPKYLFRKEGQNVTLSCEQNLNHDAMYWYRQDPGQGLRLIYYSQIVNDFQKGDIAEGYSVSREKKESFPLTVTSAQKNPTAFYLCASSIPARSSELFFGEGSRLTVL.

The chain joins TRBV7-8 to TRBJ2-3; 16 bases are a match to TRBD2. The germline gives CDR1 SGHVS, CDR2 FQNEAQ. The CDR3 runs to 20 residues. Trimming removed 4 bases from V and 6 bases from J; junction bases left unmatched: 16. The CDR3 loop reads CASSSTRLGTSGGAWDTQYF. Here the CDR3 DNA reads TGTGCCAGCAGCTCAACTCGACTCGGGACTAGCGGGGGGGCATGGGATACGCAGTATTTT.

The chain links TRBV28 to TRBJ2-1; D is possibly TRBD2 (6 bases). Trimming removed 2 bases at V and 1 base at J, with 18 bases between. This CDR3 is built from 18 residues. In germline, CDR1 is MDHEN, CDR2 SYDVKM. The CDR3 protein is CASSLVSGVGGSYNEQFF. The DNA of the CDR3 is TGTGCCAGCAGTTTAGTGTCCGGTGTGGGGGGATCCTACAATGAGCAGTTCTTC.

The gene calls are TRBV2 and TRBJ2-3; 7 bases align to TRBD2. Trimming at V came to 8 bases and at J to 2 bases, leaving 4 bases not matched to a gene. The germline CDR1 and CDR2 sequences are SNHLY and FYNNEI. The CDR3 is made up of 13 amino acids. The CDR3 nucleotides are TGTGCCAGCCACGGGGGGAACACAGATACGCAGTATTTT. Protein product: CASHGGNTDTQYF.

This chain uses TRBV5-1 with TRBJ1-2; TRBD1 matches 7 bases. This CDR3 has 14 residues. Germline lookup yields CDR1 SGHRS and CDR2 YFSETQ. Germline trimming cut 0 bases from V and 6 bases from J; bases unmatched to any gene: 5. CDR3 in amino acids: CASSLAQGIDGYTF. In DNA, the CDR3 is TGCGCCAGCAGCTTGGCACAGGGGATAGATGGCTACACCTTC. Full variable domain (remainder filled in from reference TRBV5-1 and TRBJ1-2): KAGVTQTPRYLIKTRGQQVTLSCSPISGHRSVSWYQQTPGQGLQFLFEYFSETQRNKGNFPGRFSGRQFSNSRSEMNVSTLELGDSALYLCASSLAQGIDGYTFGSGTRLTVV.

In its sample, this clone was seen a few times. The same CDR3 arises from other DNA sequences in this sample as well. The chain employs TRBV6-5 and TRBJ1-3, with D unresolved. Looked up from germline, CDR1 is MNHEY and CDR2 is SVGAGI. The CDR3 spans 13 residues. V was shortened by 0 bases and J by 11 bases, with 11 bases between the two germline ends. The CDR3 DNA is TGTGCCAGCAGTTACTCCCTTGGAGGTTCCATATATTTT. This encodes CASSYSLGGSIYF.

This clone has more than one count but fewer than ten. The rearrangement joins TRBV6-1 to TRBJ2-4; D gene unclear. CDR1 is MNHNS, CDR2 SASEGT, per germline. The CDR3 sequence is 13 residues long. V shed 4 bases and J shed 3 bases, with 7 bases lying between them. CDR3 nucleotides: TGTGCCAGCAGTGGCGGTAGCAAAAACATTCAGTACTTC. This encodes CASSGGSKNIQYF.

The sample holds a few counts of this clone. The genes are TRBV27 and TRBJ1-2; possible D gene TRBD1, 6 bases. CDR1 is MNHEY and CDR2 is SMNVEV in the germline V gene (reference sequence). The V gene lost 2 bases and the J gene lost 8 bases, with 12 bases spanning the gap. The CDR3 runs to 13 residues. The CDR3 DNA reads as TGTGCCAGCAGTTTAACAGGGATGTGGGGCTACACCTTC. It is translated as CASSLTGMWGYTF.

This sequence joins TRBV4-2 and TRBJ2-7; 8 bases fit TRBD1. The CDR3 spans 16 residues. Germline assignment: CDR1 LGHNA and CDR2 YNFKEQ. Germline trimming cut 0 bases from V and 4 bases from J; bases unmatched to any gene: 8. The CDR3 DNA sequence: TGTGCCAGCAGCCAAGAATGGCAGGGGGCGAATTACGAGCAGTACTTC. Its translation is CASSQEWQGANYEQYF.

The genes are TRBV5-6 and TRBJ2-5; 8 positions agree with TRBD1. The CDR3 is made up of 13 amino acids. The trim removed 5 bases at V and 4 bases at J, leaving 4 bases unmatched. Germline values: CDR1 SGHDT, CDR2 YYEEEE. CDR3 DNA: TGTGCCAGCAGGATGACAGGGGCAGAGACCCAGTACTTC. It yields the protein CASRMTGAETQYF. Combining the CDR3 with reference TRBV5-6 and TRBJ2-5 gives the whole variable domain DAGVTQSPTHLIKTRGQQVTLRCSPKSGHDTVSWYQQALGQGPQFIFQYYEEEERQRGNFPDRFSGHQFPNYSSELNVNALLLGDSALYLCASRMTGAETQYFGPGTRLLVL.

CDR3 in amino acids: CASSPSTGSYTTGYTF. The CDR3 region has the DNA TGTGCCAGCAGCCCATCAACAGGATCCTACACTACAGGCTACACCTTC. This chain connects TRBV7-2 to TRBJ1-2; the D gene is possibly TRBD1 (5 bases). The germline gives CDR1 SGHTA, CDR2 FQGNSA. V dropped 5 bases and J dropped 8 bases, with 24 bases sitting between them. The CDR3 runs 16 residues.

Turning to this clone: One junction end disagrees with the germline gene, perhaps due to a read error. The V call is TRBV2, the J call TRBJ2-5; 12 nucleotides agree with TRBD2. The CDR3 has 16 amino acids. Germline CDR1 reads SNHLY; CDR2 reads FYNNEI. The CDR3 sequence: CADSPLAGGPQEAQYF. Written as DNA, the CDR3 is TGTGCAGACAGCCCCCTAGCGGGAGGGCCCCAAGAGGCCCAGTACTTC.

The rearrangement joins TRBV2 to TRBJ1-1, with D unresolved. Germline lookup yields CDR1 SNHLY and CDR2 FYNNEI. Trimming took 4 bases from V and 0 from J, leaving 3 bases between them. This CDR3 region has 12 residues. CDR3 protein: CASSVMNTEAFF. The DNA of the CDR3 is TGTGCCAGCAGTGTTATGAACACTGAAGCTTTCTTT.

J is TRBJ1-1 and V is TRBV11-3; D is possibly TRBD1 (5 bases). Germline loops: CDR1 SGHNT, CDR2 YENEEA. This CDR3 spans 13 amino acids. Trimming shortened V by 5 bases and J by 1 base, and 8 bases separated the two germline ends. The CDR3 here is CASSHGQNTEAFF. The CDR3, as DNA: TGTGCCAGCAGCCACGGACAGAACACTGAAGCTTTCTTT.

Concerning this clone: In the same sample, other DNA sequences code for this CDR3. The chain has TRBV5-1 and TRBJ2-5; D is perhaps TRBD1 (5 bases). Germline CDR1 SGHRS, CDR2 YFSETQ. The V end was cut by 0 bases, the J end by 5 bases, with 5 bases between. The CDR3 is 12 residues long. The CDR3, as DNA: TGCGCCAGCAGCTTGGCAGGGGAGACCCAGTACTTC. Translation gives CASSLAGETQYF. The complete variable domain, with remaining parts taken from reference TRBV5-1 and TRBJ2-5, reads KAGVTQTPRYLIKTRGQQVTLSCSPISGHRSVSWYQQTPGQGLQFLFEYFSETQRNKGNFPGRFSGRQFSNSRSEMNVSTLELGDSALYLCASSLAGETQYFGPGTRLLVL.

CDR3 protein: CASSFGLTYEQYF. As DNA, the CDR3 is TGTGCCAGCAGCTTTGGCCTCACCTACGAGCAGTACTTC. The chain recombines TRBV5-4 with TRBJ2-7; D ambiguous. The germline V gene has CDR1 SGHNT and CDR2 YYREEE (reference sequence). This CDR3 region has 13 residues. The V gene lost 2 bases and the J gene lost 2 bases, with 8 bases spanning the gap.

This clone turned up a few times. The chain recombines TRBV7-7 with TRBJ2-1; D might be TRBD2 (6 bases). Per germline, CDR1 SSHAT and CDR2 FNYEAQ (reference sequence). This CDR3 is 13 amino acids long. The V end was cut by 5 bases, the J end by 5 bases, with 10 bases between. The CDR3 region is CASSLDYNNEQFF. CDR3 nucleotide sequence: TGTGCCAGCAGCCTGGACTACAACAATGAGCAGTTCTTC.

The chain couples TRBV7-2 to TRBJ2-7; 9 positions match TRBD1. J gave up 4 bases and V 5 bases, and 9 bases lay outside the gene matches. CDR3 length equals 15 residues. Looked up from germline, CDR1 is SGHTA and CDR2 is FQGNSA. The CDR3, as DNA: TGTGCCAGCAGCGACTCACGACAGGGGGGTTACGAGCAGTACTTC. Translation: CASSDSRQGGYEQYF.

In DNA form, the CDR3 reads TGTGCCAGCAGCCCCCGGGAGTCTGGAAACACCATATATTTT. The encoded protein is CASSPRESGNTIYF. The chain employs TRBV6-1 and TRBJ1-3; D not resolved. V gave up 6 bases and J gave up 1 base, with 10 bases separating them. Germline V gives CDR1 MNHNS, CDR2 SASEGT. This CDR3 is built from 14 residues.

The V gene is TRBV7-2, the J gene TRBJ2-7; 8 positions agree with TRBD2. The CDR3 is made up of 15 amino acids. Per germline, CDR1 SGHTA and CDR2 FQGNSA. With V trimmed by 1 base and J by 0 bases, 2 bases remained unmatched. CDR3 nucleotide sequence: TGTGCCAGCAGCTTAGTAGCGGGGAACTCCTACGAGCAGTACTTC. Its translation is CASSLVAGNSYEQYF.